One sample yielded the 27 T cell receptor beta chains listed below, sequenced in a study of blood T cell repertoires in COVID-19. Produced via immunoSEQ multiplex PCR; TCRdb's table is partial and in-frame only. The data hold more than 70,000 clones, with around 89% observed a single time. The sample was peripheral blood. These receptors were collected from a human donor in a cohort sampled during active COVID-19.

The genes are TRBV2 and TRBJ2-1; 8 bases are a match to TRBD2. CDR1 is SNHLY, CDR2 FYNNEI, per germline. The CDR3 contains 15 residues. The V segment lost 6 bases and the J segment 5 bases; nucleotides outside the gene matches: 9. The CDR3 protein is CASRQGPLADNEQFF. The CDR3 nucleotides read TGTGCCAGCAGGCAAGGGCCACTAGCGGACAATGAGCAGTTCTTC.

This clone was counted only a few times. The chain carries TRBV5-5 and TRBJ1-4, with D perhaps matching TRBD1 (6 bases). CDR3 size: 15 residues. Germline V CDR1 and CDR2: SGHKS, YYEKEE (reference sequence). The V gene lost 1 base and the J gene lost 8 bases, with 15 bases spanning the gap. This CDR3 is CASSLLPQGDEKLFF. The CDR3 DNA is TGTGCCAGCAGCTTGTTGCCACAGGGAGACGAAAAACTGTTTTTT. The entire variable domain, with the rest obtained from reference TRBV5-5 and TRBJ1-4, is as follows: DAGVTQSPTHLIKTRGQQVTLRCSPISGHKSVSWYQQVLGQGPQFIFQYYEKEERGRGNFPDRFSARQFPNYSSELNVNALLLGDSALYLCASSLLPQGDEKLFFGSGTQLSVL.

The rearrangement links TRBV7-3 to TRBJ2-7, with 13 bases matching TRBD2. CDR3 length: 20 residues. Germline V gene sequence: CDR1 SGHTA, CDR2 FQGTGA. V lost 1 base, J lost 6 bases, and 18 bases stayed unmatched. CDR3 in DNA: TGTGCCAGCAGCTTAATGAGTAAGACTAGCGGGGGGTCAATCCGCCGCGAGCAGTACTTC. Translating it yields CASSLMSKTSGGSIRREQYF.

The chain couples TRBV6-6 to TRBJ2-7; 10 bases fit TRBD2. V gave up 2 bases and J gave up 3 bases; unmatched junction bases: 7. This CDR3 region has 16 residues. Germline V CDR1 and CDR2: MNHNY, SVGAGI (reference sequence). The CDR3 region is CASSYLGTSEGYEQYF. The DNA for the CDR3 is TGTGCCAGCAGTTACCTCGGGACTAGCGAAGGCTACGAGCAGTACTTC.

The rearrangement links TRBV27 to TRBJ1-4; TRBD1 agrees at 9 bases. This CDR3 has 14 residues. CDR1 is MNHEY, CDR2 SMNVEV, per germline (reference sequence). V trimming: 8 bases; J trimming: 13 bases; junction bases outside the gene matches: 14. CDR3 sequence: CASANRDRVAGLFF. Written as DNA, the CDR3 is TGTGCCAGCGCGAACCGGGACAGGGTCGCGGGACTGTTTTTT. The full variable domain, its missing parts supplied by reference TRBV27 and TRBJ1-4, is EAQVTQNPRYLITVTGKKLTVTCSQNMNHEYMSWYRQDPGLGLRQIYYSMNVEVTDKGDVPEGYKVSRKEKRNFPLILESPSPNQTSLYFCASANRDRVAGLFFGSGTQLSVL.

In DNA, the CDR3 is TGTGCCAGTAGTCGCCCCGGTGCGGGTAGGGATGAAGCTTTCTTT. Its protein is CASSRPGAGRDEAFF. The chain couples TRBV19 to TRBJ1-1, with D unresolved. V lost 5 bases and J lost 7, with 20 bases in between. CDR1 LNHDA and CDR2 SQIVND come from the germline V gene (reference sequence). The CDR3 contains 15 residues.

The V and J genes are TRBV4-1 and TRBJ1-5; D uncertain. Germline V gene data show CDR1 as MGHRA and CDR2 as YSYEKL. The V and J ends lost 0 bases and 4 bases respectively, with 4 bases between them. This CDR3 is 13 amino acids long. CDR3: CASSQDRNQPQHF. Written as DNA, the CDR3 is TGCGCCAGCAGCCAAGACAGAAATCAGCCCCAGCATTTT.

The rearrangement uses TRBV6-4 and TRBJ1-6, with TRBD1 matching over 7 bases. The CDR3 spans 13 residues. Trimming at V came to 6 bases and at J to 7 bases, leaving 3 bases not matched to a gene. Germline CDR1 is MRHNA and CDR2 is SNTAGT. The CDR3, as DNA: TGTGCCAGCAGGGCGACAGGGAATTCACCCCTCCACTTT. It yields the protein CASRATGNSPLHF.

The J gene is TRBJ2-3, the V gene TRBV13; 8 bases align to TRBD2. CDR1 is PRHDT and CDR2 is FYEKMQ in the germline V gene (reference sequence). V lost 5 bases to trimming and J lost 2 bases; unmatched junction nucleotides: 12. This CDR3 region has 17 residues. CDR3 sequence (DNA): TGTGCCAGCAGCCTACGGGGGGGAGCGGGGGTCACAGATACGCAGTATTTT. Amino acids: CASSLRGGAGVTDTQYF.

This chain connects TRBV5-1 to TRBJ2-1; the match to TRBD2 covers 7 bases. The CDR3 is 14 amino acids. Germline V gives CDR1 SGHRS, CDR2 YFSETQ. V gave up 2 bases and J gave up 6 bases; unmatched junction bases: 5. The CDR3, as DNA: TGCGCCAGCAGCTTCGGGGGGACTCCCAATGAGCAGTTCTTC. Translating gives CASSFGGTPNEQFF.

The chain recombines TRBV5-1 with TRBJ2-7; D may be TRBD2 (5 bases). This CDR3 has 12 amino acids. V shed 7 bases and J shed 5 bases, with 13 bases lying between them. CDR1 and CDR2 from the germline V gene are SGHRS and YFSETQ. CDR3 sequence: CASRLIEDEQYF. The CDR3 DNA follows: TGCGCCAGCCGACTAATAGAGGACGAGCAGTACTTC.

The genes are TRBV28 and TRBJ1-2; 7 bases are shared with TRBD1. The CDR3 sequence is 14 residues long. In germline, CDR1 is MDHEN, CDR2 SYDVKM. Trimming at V came to 6 bases and at J to 0 bases, leaving 4 bases not matched to a gene. CDR3 loop: CASSPQGANYGYTF. The CDR3 nucleotides are TGTGCCAGCAGCCCCCAGGGGGCTAACTATGGCTACACCTTC.

Only a few counts were recorded for this clone. V and J are TRBV5-1 and TRBJ2-5; D possibly corresponds to TRBD1 (6 bases). CDR1 and CDR2 (germline): SGHRS, YFSETQ. This CDR3 has 16 amino acids. V was pared by 2 bases and J by 5 bases, with 19 bases between. CDR3 sequence (DNA): TGCGCCAGCAGCTTTAACGCGCAGGGGCTGGGGGAGACCCAGTACTTC. Translation gives CASSFNAQGLGETQYF. The full variable domain, completed using reference TRBV5-1 and TRBJ2-5, is KAGVTQTPRYLIKTRGQQVTLSCSPISGHRSVSWYQQTPGQGLQFLFEYFSETQRNKGNFPGRFSGRQFSNSRSEMNVSTLELGDSALYLCASSFNAQGLGETQYFGPGTRLLVL.

The chain links TRBV14 to TRBJ2-1; D might be TRBD2 (6 bases). The CDR3 extends over 18 amino acids. V lost 2 bases to trimming and J lost 0 bases, with 17 bases between them. Germline V gene data show CDR1 as SGHDN and CDR2 as FVKESK. CDR3 nucleotides: TGTGCCAGCAGCCAACCCGGGTACGGGGGTAGCTCCTACAATGAGCAGTTCTTC. Translated, it gives CASSQPGYGGSSYNEQFF.

This chain uses TRBV27 with TRBJ1-2; 8 bases agree with TRBD1. From germline, CDR1 is MNHEY and CDR2 SMNVEV (reference sequence). Unmatched junction bases numbered 12, after V lost 5 bases and J lost 7 bases. This CDR3 is 15 amino acids long. The CDR3 loop reads CASSPSYRGGGGYTF. DNA of the CDR3: TGTGCCAGCAGTCCTTCATACAGGGGGGGAGGTGGCTACACCTTC.

The chain couples TRBV6-5 to TRBJ2-3; D is perhaps TRBD2 (6 bases). Germline V gene data show CDR1 as MNHEY and CDR2 as SVGAGI. Deletions cut 4 bases from V and 8 bases from J, with 22 bases between. The CDR3 contains 16 residues. Here the CDR3 reads CASSSTGLMPQFTQYF. The CDR3 region has the DNA TGTGCCAGCAGTTCCACGGGACTTATGCCCCAGTTTACGCAGTATTTT.

The chain couples TRBV18 to TRBJ1-1; D is ambiguous. The V gene lost 2 bases and the J gene lost 8 bases, with 12 bases spanning the gap. From germline, CDR1 is KGHSH and CDR2 LQKENI. The length of the CDR3 is 13 residues. CDR3 DNA: TGTGCCAGCTCACCATCTACGGCCAGGGAAGCTTTCTTT. It specifies CASSPSTAREAFF.

The chain combines TRBV6-8 with TRBJ2-7; weak D call: TRBD1 (5 bases). Germline assignment: CDR1 MNHGY and CDR2 SAAAGT. V was pared by 6 bases and J by 2 bases, with 26 bases between. The CDR3 is 18 amino acids. In nucleotides, the CDR3 is TGTGCCAGCAGCTCCGCCCCCGCCGCAGGGATCTTTGCCTACGAGCAGTACTTC. Its translation: CASSSAPAAGIFAYEQYF.

In its sample, this clone was seen once. V is TRBV4-1 and J is TRBJ1-1; a weak D match, TRBD1 (5 bases). Germline-derived CDR1 and CDR2 are MGHRA and YSYEKL. Trimming shortened V by 1 base and J by 3 bases, and 12 bases separated the two germline ends. CDR3 length: 15 residues. DNA for the CDR3: TGCGCCAGCAGCCAAGGGGCGGGGGGGGACACTGAAGCTTTCTTT. Translating gives CASSQGAGGDTEAFF.

This clone was counted only a few times. This chain connects TRBV19 to TRBJ2-7; the D gene is possibly TRBD1 (6 bases). The ends were cut back, 7 bases at V and 2 bases at J, with 15 bases in the middle. Germline CDR1 is LNHDA and CDR2 is SQIVND (reference sequence). The CDR3 covers 14 residues. The CDR3 DNA follows: TGTGCCAGTATACCCCGGGACAAAGCCTACGAGCAGTACTTC. This sequence encodes CASIPRDKAYEQYF.

The CDR3 DNA reads TGTGCCAGCAGCAGCGGCGGACTTTTCTCTGGGGCCAACGTCCTGACTTTC. It is translated as CASSSGGLFSGANVLTF. The chain has TRBV7-8 and TRBJ2-6, with D possibly matching TRBD2 (5 bases). The germline V gene encodes CDR1 SGHVS and CDR2 FQNEAQ. The CDR3 runs 17 residues. Trimming left V 5 bases short and J 0 bases short, with 14 bases between.

This clone occurred once. V and J are TRBV18 and TRBJ2-5; 8 bases match TRBD2. The CDR3 runs to 15 residues. Germline lookup yields CDR1 KGHSH and CDR2 LQKENI. Losses at the gene ends were 5 bases for V and 5 bases for J; bases not matched to a gene: 10. The CDR3 coding sequence is TGTGCCAGCTCAATAAGAGCGGGGGTAAGGGAGACCCAGTACTTC. Protein product: CASSIRAGVRETQYF.

The rearrangement joins TRBV5-1 to TRBJ2-7; a weak D match, TRBD1 (6 bases). The germline gives CDR1 SGHRS, CDR2 YFSETQ. V was shortened by 0 bases and J by 4 bases, with 14 bases between the two germline ends. The CDR3 has 15 residues. CDR3 DNA sequence: TGCGCCAGCAGCTTGGTCGGGGAGAGGGGGTACGAGCAGTACTTC. It encodes CASSLVGERGYEQYF.

J is TRBJ1-2 and V is TRBV19; D is possibly TRBD1 (6 bases). The CDR3 is 14 residues long. The germline V gene has CDR1 LNHDA and CDR2 SQIVND (reference sequence). With 3 bases removed from V and 4 bases from J, the gap between germline ends came to 12 bases. The CDR3 reads CASSIVGTSYGYTF. The CDR3 DNA reads TGTGCCAGTAGTATCGTTGGGACAAGCTATGGCTACACCTTC. Full variable domain (rest looked up from reference TRBV19 and TRBJ1-2): DGGITQSPKYLFRKEGQNVTLSCEQNLNHDAMYWYRQDPGQGLRLIYYSQIVNDFQKGDIAEGYSVSREKKESFPLTVTSAQKNPTAFYLCASSIVGTSYGYTFGSGTRLTVV.

The rearrangement links TRBV2 to TRBJ1-5, with no clear D. Germline V gives CDR1 SNHLY, CDR2 FYNNEI. Trimming cost V 0 bases and J 4 bases, with 19 bases left between them. This CDR3 is 18 amino acids long. Written as DNA, the CDR3 is TGTGCCAGCAGTGAAGCGGTGTCAGTATCCACCCCAAATCAGCCCCAGCATTTT. Its protein product is CASSEAVSVSTPNQPQHF.

The genes are TRBV27 and TRBJ1-5; 7 bases map to TRBD1. V shed 0 bases, J shed 7 bases, and the junction held 3 bases outside the gene matches. From germline, CDR1 is MNHEY and CDR2 SMNVEV (reference sequence). CDR3 length: 14 residues. This CDR3 is CASSLSTGIQPQHF. CDR3 in DNA: TGTGCCAGCAGTTTATCGACAGGGATCCAGCCCCAGCATTTT.

The rearrangement joins TRBV4-2 to TRBJ1-2, with 7 bases that match TRBD1. The CDR3 is 16 residues long. V lost 0 bases, J lost 4 bases, and 8 bases stayed unmatched. CDR1 and CDR2 from the germline V gene are LGHNA and YNFKEQ. Here the CDR3 reads CASSQDYRAGGYGYTF. The CDR3 nucleotides are TGTGCCAGCAGCCAAGATTATCGGGCAGGGGGCTATGGCTACACCTTC.